This is a list of T cell receptor beta chains from one sample in a study of regulatory T cells in long-lasting Graves disease. Each CDR3 protein gets one entry after TCRdb re-called the multiplex PCR reads with MiXCR. The profile shows 350,000 to 500,000 distinct CDR3 sequences, around 15% of them singletons. The sample was also reused in another study, on T cells in Graves' hyperthyroidism and ophthalmopathy.

The sample consisted of peripheral blood mononuclear cells (PBMCs), taken at new diagnosis, from a patient treated with antithyroid drugs. Source of these receptors: a woman aged 50 to 65 with Graves disease. Each CDR3 is given with its conserved first and last residue. D genes are given only for firm matches. The listing skips clone size in some rows; elsewhere it reads once, few, many or a size class.

>TRBJ2-7|TRBV6-1|many|.
TGTGCCAGCAGAAAATCGTGGGACGCGTCCGCCTACGAGCAGTACTTC
CASRKSWDASAYEQYF
>TRBJ2-7|TRBV2|many|.
TGTGCCAGCAGTGGGACTAACCCCGCTAAAGAGCAGTACTTC
CASSGTNPAKEQYF
>TRBJ2-3|TRBV5-8|few|TRBD2
TGTGCCAGCAGACCAGCGGGAGTGGGTACGCAGTATTTT
CASRPAGVGTQYF
>TRBJ2-1|TRBV30|.|.
TGTGCCTGGAGTAGCGGAGACTACAATGAGCAGTTCTTC
CAWSSGDYNEQFF
>TRBJ1-3|TRBV9|few|.
TGTGCCAGCAGCCTCGCGGTAGGGTCTGGAAACACCATATATTTT
CASSLAVGSGNTIYF
>TRBJ2-7|TRBV5-1|.|.
TGCGCCAGCAGCCTGGTGGCTAACTACGAGCAGTACTTC
CASSLVANYEQYF
>TRBJ2-5|TRBV6-2/TRBV6-3|few|.
TGTGCCAGCAGTGAACTCGTGTGGGCAGAGAAAGAGACCCAGTACTTC
CASSELVWAEKETQYF
>TRBJ1-2|TRBV27|few|.
TGTGCCAGCAGTTTATCGTCACAGAACTATGGCTACACCTTC
CASSLSSQNYGYTF
>TRBJ2-5|TRBV4-1|many|.
TGCGCCAGCAGCCAAGATCGGGAGACCCAGTACTTC
CASSQDRETQYF
>TRBJ1-1|TRBV11-1|many|TRBD1
TGTGCCAGCAGCCAACGACAGGGGGCTACTGAAGCTTTCTTT
CASSQRQGATEAFF
>TRBJ2-1|TRBV27|many|TRBD1
TGTGCCAGCAGTCCCCGACAGGGGAGAAATGAGCAGTTCTTC
CASSPRQGRNEQFF
>TRBJ2-5|TRBV11-2|many|.
TGTGCCAGCAGCTTACAAGCGGTGGTGGGGGTCCAAGAGACCCAGTACTTC
CASSLQAVVGVQETQYF
>TRBJ2-3|TRBV14|many|TRBD1
TGTGCCAGCAGCCCGGGACAGCTTACCACAGATACGCAGTATTTT
CASSPGQLTTDTQYF
>TRBJ1-1|TRBV28|many|.
TGTGCCAGCAGTTTAAGGGGTTTTCTGGACACTGAAGCTTTCTTT
CASSLRGFLDTEAFF
>TRBJ2-7|TRBV12-3/TRBV12-4|many|TRBD2
TGTGCCAGCAGTTTAGGTGAACTAGCGGGAGACGAGCAGTACTTC
CASSLGELAGDEQYF
>TRBJ2-5|TRBV5-1|many|.
TGCGCCAGCAGCCCCTGGACAGTCCAAGAGACCCAGTACTTC
CASSPWTVQETQYF
>TRBJ2-3|TRBV6-2/TRBV6-3|many|TRBD1
TGTGCCAGCAGTTACCGCCACCGGGACAGACGAAGCCTTAGCACAGATACGCAGTATTTT
CASSYRHRDRRSLSTDTQYF
>TRBJ1-4|TRBV19|.|TRBD1
TGTGCCAGTAGGCTGACCGGGACAGGGGGGATGAACGAAAAACTGTTTTTT
CASRLTGTGGMNEKLFF
>TRBJ1-1|TRBV10-3|many|TRBD1
TGTGCCATCACCCTACAGGGGATGGGCACTGAAGCTTTCTTT
CAITLQGMGTEAFF
>TRBJ1-2|TRBV7-9|many|.
TGTGCCAGCAGCTTAGGGGGGGCGCTGAACTATGGCTACACCTTC
CASSLGGALNYGYTF
>TRBJ2-1|TRBV3-1|.|.
TGTGCCAGCAGCGACCGGGACTGGTACAATGAGCAGTTCTTC
CASSDRDWYNEQFF
>TRBJ2-2|TRBV10-3|few|TRBD2
TGTGCCATCAGTGAAGTGGCGCTAGCGGCGAACACCGGGGAGCTGTTTTTT
CAISEVALAANTGELFF
>TRBJ2-7|TRBV30|few|.
TGTGCCTGGAACCCGGGGGCCGTTTACGAGCAGTACTTC
CAWNPGAVYEQYF
>TRBJ1-2|TRBV6-5|.|.
TGTGCCAGCAGTTTAGACAGGACCCACCATGGCTACACCTTC
CASSLDRTHHGYTF
>TRBJ2-4|TRBV28|few|TRBD2
TGTGCCAGCAGCCTAGTGGGGAGCGGGAGGGGAACTAAAAACATTCAGTACTTC
CASSLVGSGRGTKNIQYF
>TRBJ1-5|TRBV19|.|TRBD1
TGTGCCAGTAGTCAGGGGGGTTTAGCAGGCAATCAGCCCCAGCATTTT
CASSQGGLAGNQPQHF